Below are 25 T cell receptor beta chains sequenced from a single sample in a study of cytomegalovirus exposure and HLA in healthy donors. Primers for the PCR totalled 60 Vbeta and 13 Jbeta. Libraries were prepared by immunoSEQ multiplex PCR; TCRdb keeps only in-frame clonotypes and omits some of them. The table includes over 200,000 clones, about three quarters detected once. Sequenced: PBMCs. These receptors all stem from a woman in her fifties or sixties in good health and CMV-seropositive.

The CDR3 sequence is CASRSSTDTQYF. CDR3 DNA: TGTGCCAGCAGGTCTAGCACAGATACGCAGTATTTT. This chain uses TRBV6-6 with TRBJ2-3; D ambiguous. The CDR3 sequence is 12 residues long. From germline, CDR1 is MNHNY and CDR2 SVGAGI (reference sequence). V dropped 6 bases and J dropped 0 bases, with 4 bases sitting between them.

The chain couples TRBV18 to TRBJ1-4; 7 nucleotides agree with TRBD1. Germline-derived CDR1 and CDR2 are KGHSH and LQKENI. V dropped 4 bases and J dropped 0; count of bases not matched to a gene: 5. This CDR3 contains 16 residues. CDR3 bases: TGTGCCAGCTCACAGGGGACAGCCTCAACTAATGAAAAACTGTTTTTT. Residues: CASSQGTASTNEKLFF.

The chain joins TRBV5-4 to TRBJ1-4; possible D gene TRBD1, 6 bases. Trimming stripped 4 bases from V and 15 bases from J, with 28 bases between. The germline gives CDR1 SGHNT, CDR2 YYREEE (reference sequence). The CDR3 contains 16 residues. CDR3 loop: CASSPDRPARGELVFF. For the CDR3, the DNA is TGTGCCAGCAGCCCCGACAGGCCAGCCCGTGGGGAACTGGTGTTTTTT.

V and J are TRBV19 and TRBJ1-2, with 7 bases lining up with TRBD1. With 9 bases clipped from V and 8 bases from J, the junction kept 15 bases outside the gene matches. CDR1 LNHDA and CDR2 SQIVND come from the germline V gene (reference sequence). The CDR3 consists of 14 residues. The CDR3 loop reads CASHRGPPQMGYTF. In DNA form, the CDR3 reads TGTGCCAGCCACAGGGGACCCCCACAGATGGGCTACACCTTC.

The gene calls are TRBV29-1 and TRBJ2-5; 8 positions match TRBD1. This CDR3 has 11 amino acids. Germline lookup yields CDR1 SQVTM and CDR2 ANQGSEA. The V gene end was trimmed by 4 bases and the J gene end by 5 bases; junction bases not matched to a gene: 0. This chain's CDR3 is CSVGTGETQYF. In nucleotides, the CDR3 is TGCAGCGTTGGGACAGGGGAGACCCAGTACTTC.

The J gene is TRBJ2-7, the V gene TRBV27, with D maybe TRBD2 (5 bases). CDR3 size: 16 residues. Germline loops: CDR1 MNHEY, CDR2 SMNVEV (reference sequence). Trimming shortened V by 0 bases and J by 7 bases, and 19 bases separated the two germline ends. The CDR3 loop reads CASSLSGVFLSREQYF. The CDR3, as DNA: TGTGCCAGCAGTTTATCCGGGGTGTTCTTATCACGGGAGCAGTACTTC.

The chain joins TRBV7-2 to TRBJ2-5; 8 nucleotides match TRBD2. With V trimmed by 2 bases and J by 10 bases, 3 bases remained unmatched. This CDR3 contains 12 residues. The germline CDR1 and CDR2 sequences are SGHTA and FQGNSA. The CDR3 sequence is CASSLRLAGQYF. CDR3 nucleotide sequence: TGTGCCAGCAGCTTAAGGCTAGCGGGCCAGTACTTC. Looking up the rest from reference TRBV7-2 and TRBJ2-5 gives the full variable domain: GAGVSQSPSNKVTEKGKDVELRCDPISGHTALYWYRQSLGQGLEFLIYFQGNSAPDKSGLPSDRFSAERTGGSVSTLTIQRTQQEDSAVYLCASSLRLAGQYFGPGTRLLVL.

In DNA form, the CDR3 reads TGTGCCAGCAGCTTAGTTAGACCGGAGAGCACCGGGGAGCTGTTTTTT. It encodes CASSLVRPESTGELFF. The V and J genes are TRBV11-3 and TRBJ2-2, with D unclear. Germline V gene sequence: CDR1 SGHNT, CDR2 YENEEA. The V and J ends lost 1 base and 4 bases respectively, with 13 bases between them. This CDR3 is built from 16 residues.

The CDR3 DNA is TGTGCCAGCGGCCCATACTCCGGGACTAGCGGGGGAGATACGCAGTATTTT. Translated, it gives CASGPYSGTSGGDTQYF. The chain couples TRBV14 to TRBJ2-3; 14 bases map to TRBD2. V shed 8 bases and J 5 bases; nucleotides not matched to a gene: 12. CDR1 is SGHDN, CDR2 FVKESK, per germline. The CDR3 runs to 17 residues.

The rearrangement joins TRBV9 to TRBJ2-7; a possible D gene is TRBD2 (5 bases). Germline V gives CDR1 SGDLS, CDR2 YYNGEE. Trimming took 0 bases from V and 2 from J, leaving 9 bases between them. The length of the CDR3 is 14 residues. The CDR3 DNA reads TGTGCCAGCAGCGTAGGGGCGGGCCCCTACGAGCAGTACTTC. As protein: CASSVGAGPYEQYF.

This clone was observed a few times. The junction does not match germline at one end; this may be a read error. The chain links TRBV7-9 to TRBJ1-2; D is uncertain. Germline-derived CDR1 and CDR2 are SEHNR and FQNEAQ (reference sequence). This CDR3 is 11 amino acids long. The CDR3 nucleotides read TGTTCCAGCAGCTTCCTCTATGGCTACACCTTC. It codes for CSSSFLYGYTF.

CDR3 sequence: CASSQGDRGAEAFF. The CDR3 region has the DNA TGCGCCAGCAGCCAAGGAGACAGGGGCGCTGAAGCTTTCTTT. The genes are TRBV4-1 and TRBJ1-1, with TRBD1 matching over 8 bases. V lost 1 base and J lost 6; bases outside the gene matches: 4. Germline CDR1 is MGHRA and CDR2 is YSYEKL. This CDR3 contains 14 residues.

The rearrangement uses TRBV11-2 and TRBJ2-3; perhaps TRBD1 as D (6 bases). Per the germline V gene, CDR1 is SGHAT and CDR2 is FQNNGV. The V end lost 6 bases, the J end lost 8 bases, and 6 bases lay between the germline ends. There are 10 residues in the CDR3. CDR3 coding DNA: TGTGCCAGCAGAGGGGGTACGCAGTATTTT. Protein: CASRGGTQYF.

The V and J genes are TRBV6-5 and TRBJ2-2; weak D call: TRBD2 (6 bases). Trimming took off 6 bases at V and 4 bases at J, with 6 bases between the two ends. The CDR3 covers 12 residues. Germline lookup yields CDR1 MNHEY and CDR2 SVGAGI. The CDR3 loop is CASSGGTGELFF. For the CDR3, the DNA is TGTGCCAGCAGCGGGGGCACCGGGGAGCTGTTTTTT.

This chain uses TRBV7-3 with TRBJ2-7; D is undetermined. The CDR3 extends over 13 amino acids. Germline-derived CDR1 and CDR2 are SGHTA and FQGTGA. V lost 6 bases and J lost 3, with 12 bases in between. CDR3 bases: TGTGCCAGCAGTCACGGAGCTGGCTACGAGCAGTACTTC. Translation: CASSHGAGYEQYF.

This sequence joins TRBV27 and TRBJ2-1; the D is unclear. Germline lookup yields CDR1 MNHEY and CDR2 SMNVEV (reference sequence). The CDR3 sequence is 15 residues long. V was pared by 4 bases and J by 0 bases, with 10 bases between. The chain's CDR3 is CASSSTASSYNEQFF. The CDR3 coding sequence is TGTGCCAGCAGTTCAACAGCAAGCTCCTACAATGAGCAGTTCTTC.

This sequence joins TRBV4-2 and TRBJ2-1; 15 bases match TRBD2. Germline CDR1 LGHNA, CDR2 YNFKEQ. This CDR3 has 17 residues. J lost 3 bases, V lost 1 base, and 1 base had no gene match. CDR3 protein: CASSQAGLAGGYNEQFF. The CDR3 DNA follows: TGTGCCAGCAGCCAAGCGGGACTAGCGGGGGGCTACAATGAGCAGTTCTTC.

The chain carries TRBV5-1 and TRBJ2-7, with 10 nucleotides matching TRBD1. Germline V lookup: CDR1 SGHRS, CDR2 YFSETQ. CDR3 size: 15 residues. The ends lost 4 bases at V and 4 bases at J; junction bases unmatched: 8. The chain's CDR3 is CASSRGGQGKYEQYF. The CDR3 nucleotides read TGCGCCAGCAGCCGCGGGGGACAGGGGAAATACGAGCAGTACTTC.

This chain connects TRBV18 to TRBJ1-1; D remains unclear. Per the germline V gene, CDR1 is KGHSH and CDR2 is LQKENI. The CDR3 length is 15 residues. V gave up 0 bases and J gave up 11 bases, with 19 bases separating them. DNA for the CDR3: TGTGCCAGCTCACCACCGGAGGGATCGAGGTTGTGGGCTTTCTTT. This sequence encodes CASSPPEGSRLWAFF.

This clone showed up just a few times. The chain links TRBV5-1 to TRBJ2-6, with no clear D. Germline assignment: CDR1 SGHRS and CDR2 YFSETQ. The CDR3 covers 13 residues. V was shortened by 8 bases and J by 0 bases, with 6 bases between the two germline ends. This chain's CDR3 is CASRLSGANVLTF. DNA of the CDR3: TGCGCCAGTCGACTCTCTGGGGCCAACGTCCTGACTTTC.

The V call is TRBV30, the J call TRBJ1-2; D might be TRBD1 (5 bases). Trimming stripped 0 bases from V and 5 bases from J, with 13 bases between. CDR3 length: 14 residues. Germline V gene data show CDR1 as GTSNPN and CDR2 as SVGIG (reference sequence). CDR3 sequence: CAWSVWGRNYGYTF. The CDR3 bases are TGTGCCTGGAGTGTATGGGGCAGAAATTATGGCTACACCTTC.

As regards this clone: A read error may produce the germline difference seen at one junction end. The chain carries TRBV7-9 and TRBJ2-5; a possible D gene is TRBD1 (6 bases). Germline CDR1 SEHNR, CDR2 FQNEAQ (reference sequence). This CDR3 region has 11 residues. CDR3 region: CASSFESGHNF. The CDR3 DNA sequence: TGTGCCAGCAGCTTCGAGTCGGGACACAACTTC.

This chain connects TRBV7-2 to TRBJ2-3; D possibly corresponds to TRBD2 (6 bases). V was clipped by 3 bases and J by 2 bases, with 18 bases between them. The length of the CDR3 is 17 residues. CDR1 and CDR2 from the germline V gene are SGHTA and FQGNSA. The CDR3: CASSLNEPGLHTDTQYF. In DNA form, the CDR3 reads TGTGCCAGCAGCTTGAACGAGCCGGGACTGCACACAGATACGCAGTATTTT.

The V and J genes are TRBV6-6 and TRBJ2-5, with 8 bases aligning to TRBD1. Germline CDR1 reads MNHNY; CDR2 reads SVGAGI (reference sequence). Trimming took 0 bases from V and 5 from J; bases not matched to a gene: 5. The CDR3 sequence is 15 residues long. Here the CDR3 reads CASSYSPGGGETQYF. The CDR3 DNA reads TGTGCCAGCAGTTACTCTCCAGGGGGCGGGGAGACCCAGTACTTC.

This clone occurred a few times. CDR3 residues: CASSRLAGNTGELFF. CDR3 nucleotide sequence: TGTGCCAGCAGCCGACTAGCGGGGAACACCGGGGAGCTGTTTTTT. V usage is TRBV11-2 and J usage is TRBJ2-2; 10 nucleotides agree with TRBD2. This CDR3 region has 15 residues. V lost 5 bases and J lost 1; bases outside the gene matches: 1. The germline V gene has CDR1 SGHAT and CDR2 FQNNGV. The complete variable domain, with remaining parts taken from reference TRBV11-2 and TRBJ2-2, reads EAGVAQSPRYKIIEKRQSVAFWCNPISGHATLYWYQQILGQGPKLLIQFQNNGVVDDSQLPKDRFSAERLKGVDSTLKIQPAKLEDSAVYLCASSRLAGNTGELFFGEGSRLTVL.